This TCR beta chain was found in a study of T-cell reconstitution after alpha-beta-depleted transplantation in children. A library of TCRbeta sequences, prepared with unique molecular identifiers, was generated. One entry per CDR3 protein, called by TCRdb with MiXCR from the PCR reads. Of 500,000 or so distinct CDR3 sequences listed, roughly 10% are singletons. As concerns this clonotype: The target antigen is unknown.

Study-wide results and caveats: One year post-transplant, T-cell counts and diversity were largely derived from T cells produced anew. Some patients owed their high day-60 TCRbeta diversity to surviving recipient T cells and thymic progenitors. Where alpha-beta T cells came from about two months after transplant was reportedly several hundred expanded graft clones.

The sequence derives from a female patient aged 2 to 10 who had a stem cell transplant for aplastic anemia, so the T cells may come from the graft donor. The sequenced sample was PBMCs, mostly from graft donor cells, obtained 180 days after TCRalphabeta/CD19-depleted stem cell transplant.

CDR3 protein: CASSRLSGGETQYF. The CDR3 region has the DNA TGTGCCAGCAGCCGGCTGTCAGGGGGAGAGACCCAGTACTTC. The chain combines TRBV12-3 or TRBV12-4 with TRBJ2-5, with 7 bases aligning to TRBD1. The CDR3 loop spans 14 amino acids. Trimming took 6 bases from V and 4 from J; bases not matched to a gene: 8.